This is a list of T cell receptor beta chains from one sample in a study of blood T cell repertoires in COVID-19. Only in-frame clones appear in the TCRdb table, and some are missing; sequencing was by immunoSEQ multiplex PCR. Of 190,000 or so clones in the sample, roughly 73% were seen once. Sequencing input: peripheral blood. The source is an elderly woman with active or convalescent COVID-19. Both conserved end residues are part of each CDR3. Fields, in order: V gene, J gene, CDR3 protein.

>TRBV9|TRBJ2-1
CASGGDPSSYNEQFF
>TRBV28|TRBJ2-7
CASSSIGTGSYEQYF
>TRBV10-1|TRBJ2-7
CASSEYPQGKNEQYF
>TRBV27|TRBJ1-2
CASSYRQGASGYTF
>TRBV10-3|TRBJ1-5
CAIRDPGSNQPQHF
>TRBV19|TRBJ1-1
CASSIDRGGAPEAFF
>TRBV7-8|TRBJ2-4
CATSAGPGQVAKNIQYF
>TRBV5-1|TRBJ2-1
CASSWQGSRSYNEQFF
>TRBV20-1|TRBJ1-2
CSASRGNDYGYTF
>TRBV28|TRBJ2-5
CASSPQLAGGLETQYF
>TRBV10-1|TRBJ2-5
CASSPGTGQETQYF
>TRBV10-3|TRBJ1-5
CAISESQNQPQHF
>TRBV10-3|TRBJ2-1
CAISRTGDNEQFF
>TRBV5-1|TRBJ2-7
CASSRDSLRNQYF
>TRBV7-2|TRBJ1-2
CASSIHIRVSYGYTF
>TRBV7-2|TRBJ2-1
CASSLGSPNEQFF
>TRBV4-2|TRBJ2-7
CASSHGQPPYEQYF
>TRBV7-2|TRBJ1-2
CASRANYGYTF
>TRBV7-2|TRBJ1-6
CASSSSSTGGYNSPLHF
>TRBV4-3|TRBJ1-4
CASSQVRDFSQSATNEKLFF
>TRBV5-1|TRBJ2-7
CASSLVGRELGDEQYF
>TRBV19|TRBJ1-1
CASSRRDSLPATEAFF
>TRBV28|TRBJ2-5
CASSSGGLRTQETQYF
>TRBV28|TRBJ2-5
CASSPTRVGTQYF
>TRBV4-1|TRBJ2-1
CASSQEGGLYEQFF
>TRBV10-3|TRBJ1-2
CAINRQAHGYTF
>TRBV4-3|TRBJ2-2
CASSQDRATAHTGELFF
>TRBV18|TRBJ1-1
CASSPKGQLNTEAFF
>TRBV7-7|TRBJ2-2
CASSLGFRSGELFF
>TRBV3-1/TRBV3-2|TRBJ1-5
CASSPRSGTRIDSNQPQHF
>TRBV6-5|TRBJ1-2
CASSYRTRQSGYTF
>TRBV7-9|TRBJ2-3
CASSLGLAGGHYSTDTQYF
>TRBV2|TRBJ2-7
CASSEPRDTSYEQYF
>TRBV3-1/TRBV3-2|TRBJ2-2
CASSQALSRPAGELFF
>TRBV7-2|TRBJ2-7
CASSYSGTSGAAYEQYF
>TRBV28|TRBJ2-2
CASSSDRENTGELFF
>TRBV27|TRBJ1-2
CASSRGLNYGYTF
>TRBV2|TRBJ2-5
CASGRGIETQYF
>TRBV29-1|TRBJ1-1
CSARTGLSNTEAFF
>TRBV10-3|TRBJ1-2
CAINGVGGYTF
>TRBV28|TRBJ1-3
CASSSGTGNGNTIYF
>TRBV6-5|TRBJ1-2
CASSYSMQGNYGYTF
>TRBV7-9|TRBJ2-7
CASSFATGYEQYF
>TRBV27|TRBJ2-7
CASSVGQGAEQYF
>TRBV5-1|TRBJ1-5
CASSLETGAQPQHF
>TRBV2|TRBJ2-7
CASRRLAGASSYEQYF
>TRBV28|TRBJ1-4
CASSFLFGPRGPGNEKLFF
>TRBV15|TRBJ1-3
CATSRDFTGAGNTIYF
>TRBV25-1|TRBJ1-3
CASRRGWGLGGNTIYF
>TRBV29-1|TRBJ2-5
CSVEEMRIQETQYF